This entry lists 11 T cell receptor beta chains sequenced from one sample in a study of blood T cell repertoires in COVID-19. Profiling relied on immunoSEQ multiplex PCR, and the TCRdb table lists in-frame clones only, not all of them. The sample includes over 90,000 clones, under 90% of them seen just once. Material for sequencing was peripheral blood. The receptors were sampled from a woman in her 70s with acute or convalescent COVID-19.

This chain connects TRBV29-1 to TRBJ1-2, with D perhaps matching TRBD1 (5 bases). Trimming took 7 bases from V and 5 from J, leaving 23 bases between them. Germline-derived CDR1 and CDR2 are SQVTM and ANQGSEA. The CDR3 covers 15 residues. CDR3 loop: CSALVGALPPYGYTF. The CDR3 nucleotides are TGCAGCGCTCTAGTTGGGGCCCTCCCCCCATATGGCTACACCTTC.

This chain joins TRBV27 and TRBJ2-7; 16 bases line up with TRBD2. The CDR3 totals 15 residues. The germline CDR1 and CDR2 sequences are MNHEY and SMNVEV (reference sequence). Losses at the gene ends were 8 bases for V and 7 bases for J; bases not matched to a gene: 8. The CDR3: CASGGLAGGEGEQYF. The CDR3 region has the DNA TGTGCCAGCGGGGGACTAGCGGGAGGGGAGGGGGAGCAGTACTTC.

This clone occurred once. This chain joins TRBV11-2 and TRBJ2-3, with D perhaps TRBD1 (5 bases). Germline lookup yields CDR1 SGHAT and CDR2 FQNNGV. V shed 5 bases and J shed 4 bases, with 13 bases lying between them. The CDR3 extends over 14 amino acids. CDR3 loop: CASSHPQGADTQYF. The CDR3 nucleotides read TGTGCCAGCAGCCACCCCCAGGGCGCAGATACGCAGTATTTT.

V and J are TRBV24-1 and TRBJ2-7, with 8 nucleotides matching TRBD1. The trim removed 9 bases at V and 2 bases at J, leaving 11 bases unmatched. Germline V gene data show CDR1 as KGHDR and CDR2 as SFDVKD. This CDR3 has 15 residues. The CDR3 region is CATFLLRDRPYEQYV. The CDR3 DNA is TGTGCCACCTTCTTGCTTCGGGACAGGCCCTACGAGCAGTACGTC.

The chain combines TRBV9 with TRBJ1-3; 7 nucleotides align to TRBD1. The CDR3 runs to 13 residues. Unmatched junction bases numbered 0, after V lost 0 bases and J lost 6 bases. From germline, CDR1 is SGDLS and CDR2 YYNGEE. CDR3 loop: CASSVEGANTIYF. CDR3 coding DNA: TGTGCCAGCAGCGTAGAGGGGGCAAACACCATATATTTT.

The V gene is TRBV4-1, the J gene TRBJ1-3; D possibly corresponds to TRBD1 (5 bases). Trimming removed 0 bases at V and 0 bases at J, with 15 bases between. CDR3 length: 18 amino acids. Germline CDR1 and CDR2: MGHRA and YSYEKL. CDR3 sequence reads: CASSQDWDSYRSGNTIYF. CDR3 DNA sequence: TGCGCCAGCAGCCAAGACTGGGACTCCTACCGCTCTGGAAACACCATATATTTT.

This chain uses TRBV29-1 with TRBJ1-2, with D tentatively TRBD1 (6 bases). Germline-derived CDR1 and CDR2 are SQVTM and ANQGSEA. V lost 6 bases, J lost 4 bases, and 15 bases lay in between. This CDR3 is built from 13 residues. The CDR3 bases are TGCAGCGTAGCAACAGGGCTAGGCTATGGCTACACCTTC. Its translation: CSVATGLGYGYTF.

This chain joins TRBV27 and TRBJ1-2; 9 nucleotides line up with TRBD1. Germline V lookup: CDR1 MNHEY, CDR2 SMNVEV (reference sequence). This CDR3 is built from 14 residues. The ends lost 5 bases at V and 4 bases at J; junction bases unmatched: 5. The CDR3 protein is CASSRTGAGYGYTF. Written as DNA, the CDR3 is TGTGCCAGCAGTCGGACAGGGGCGGGCTATGGCTACACCTTC.

The CDR3 reads CASRNPGTGVWHEQYF. In nucleotides, the CDR3 is TGTGCCAGCAGGAATCCCGGGACAGGGGTCTGGCACGAGCAGTACTTC. This sequence joins TRBV6-6 and TRBJ2-7, with 10 bases matching TRBD1. The germline V gene has CDR1 MNHNY and CDR2 SVGAGI (reference sequence). After removal of 6 bases from V and 5 bases from J, the junction contained 13 bases not matched to a gene. This CDR3 region has 16 residues.

This chain uses TRBV19 with TRBJ2-3; D is unresolved. The CDR3 is 12 residues long. Germline lookup yields CDR1 LNHDA and CDR2 SQIVND (reference sequence). The V end was cut by 3 bases, the J end by 9 bases, with 10 bases between. CDR3 in amino acids: CASSISRETQYF. DNA of the CDR3: TGTGCCAGTAGTATTAGCCGCGAGACGCAGTATTTT.

The J gene is TRBJ1-3, the V gene TRBV29-1; a weak D match, TRBD1 (6 bases). CDR3 length equals 14 residues. V lost 5 bases, J lost 0 bases, and 11 bases lay in between. Germline V gives CDR1 SQVTM, CDR2 ANQGSEA. This chain's CDR3 is CSVRRGASGNTIYF. The CDR3 DNA is TGCAGCGTTCGCAGGGGAGCCTCTGGAAACACCATATATTTT.